The 20 T cell receptor beta chains reported below all come from one sample, sequenced in a study of T cells expressing NK-cell markers. Following a re-call of the 5' RACE reads, TCRdb has one entry per CDR3 protein and lacks DNA. The table lists about 260,000 distinct CDR3 sequences. The sequenced sample consisted of blood T cells: a sorted CD56 or NKG2C T cell subset, CD4+ or CD8+ T cells, or bulk PBMC T cells (not recorded which). The source of these receptors is a man younger than 30 in good health.

The chain uses TRBV6-1 and TRBJ2-1; absent DNA, TCRdb's TRBD1 call cannot be checked. The germline CDR1 and CDR2 sequences are MNHNS and SASEGT. There are 11 residues in the CDR3. This CDR3 is CASSGGQLQFF.

The chain has TRBV20-1 and TRBJ1-1. Germline CDR1 and CDR2: DFQATT and SNEGSKA (reference sequence). This CDR3 spans 13 amino acids. The CDR3 is CSARDRPLKEAFF.

The CDR3 region is CSVLGTDNQPQHF. The chain carries TRBV29-1 and TRBJ1-5; TCRdb returns TRBD1, unconfirmable since there is no DNA. This CDR3 has 13 amino acids. Germline CDR1 is SQVTM and CDR2 is ANQGSEA.

Here the CDR3 reads CSVARDASYNEQFF. The chain has TRBV29-1 and TRBJ2-1; TCRdb returns TRBD1, unconfirmable since there is no DNA. CDR1 and CDR2 (germline): SQVTM, ANQGSEA. The length of the CDR3 is 14 residues.

This chain connects TRBV5-1 to TRBJ2-7; TCRdb returns TRBD1, unconfirmable since there is no DNA. Germline V CDR1 and CDR2: SGHRS, YFSETQ. The length of the CDR3 is 13 residues. This CDR3 is CASSGLQGNEQYF. The whole variable domain, remainder taken from reference TRBV5-1 and TRBJ2-7, is KAGVTQTPRYLIKTRGQQVTLSCSPISGHRSVSWYQQTPGQGLQFLFEYFSETQRNKGNFPGRFSGRQFSNSRSEMNVSTLELGDSALYLCASSGLQGNEQYFGPGTRLTVT.

V gene TRBV4-3 combines with J gene TRBJ2-2; as DNA is missing, the TRBD1 call by TCRdb cannot be tested. The CDR3 extends over 17 amino acids. Per germline, CDR1 LGHNA and CDR2 YSLEER. The CDR3 here is CASSQDNGPVNTGELFF.

V gene TRBV20-1 combines with J gene TRBJ2-7; the D call from TCRdb, TRBD2, cannot be confirmed without DNA. Germline V CDR1 and CDR2: DFQATT, SNEGSKA (reference sequence). The CDR3 is 16 residues long. CDR3 sequence: CSARAETSKSPYEQYF.

The gene calls are TRBV24-1 and TRBJ2-3; absent DNA, TCRdb's TRBD2 call cannot be checked. Per germline, CDR1 KGHDR and CDR2 SFDVKD. This CDR3 is 18 amino acids long. This chain's CDR3 is CATSDLAVAPVVADTQYF.

The V and J genes are TRBV12-3 or TRBV12-4 and TRBJ1-3. The CDR3 is 16 residues long. The CDR3 spells CASSTKPPGSGNTIYF.

The rearrangement links TRBV5-1 to TRBJ2-1; no DNA is available, so the TRBD2 call from TCRdb remains unchecked. This CDR3 spans 16 amino acids. CDR1 is SGHRS, CDR2 YFSETQ, per germline. The CDR3 loop reads CASSSGGGPSYNEQFF.

The chain combines TRBV28 with TRBJ2-5. The CDR3 is made up of 13 amino acids. In germline, CDR1 is MDHEN, CDR2 SYDVKM. The chain's CDR3 is CASSWDSQETQYF.

CDR3: CSAGQGPNTEAFF. The genes are TRBV29-1 and TRBJ1-1; TCRdb outputs TRBD1, but without DNA this stays unchecked. Per germline, CDR1 SQVTM and CDR2 ANQGSEA. This CDR3 contains 13 residues.

The genes are TRBV5-6 and TRBJ1-4; TCRdb indicates TRBD1, and absent DNA this call remains unverified. The CDR3 extends over 14 amino acids. Looked up from germline, CDR1 is SGHDT and CDR2 is YYEEEE. The CDR3: CASSLASGGAKLFF.

The genes are TRBV5-5 and TRBJ1-1; lacking DNA, the TRBD1 call made by TCRdb goes unchecked. CDR1 is SGHKS and CDR2 is YYEKEE in the germline V gene (reference sequence). The CDR3 has 13 residues. The CDR3 reads CASSLAGTGEAFF.

The chain is built from TRBV15 and TRBJ2-4; TCRdb gives TRBD1 as the D gene, but with no DNA this cannot be confirmed. The CDR3 spans 14 residues. The V gene's germline CDR1 is LNHNV and CDR2 YYDKDF (reference sequence). CDR3 loop: CATSTDRGKNIQYF.

CDR3 residues: CASSPPGGSDTQYF. V and J are TRBV18 and TRBJ2-3. The CDR3 covers 14 residues. Germline CDR1 reads KGHSH; CDR2 reads LQKENI. Full variable domain (rest looked up from reference TRBV18 and TRBJ2-3): NAGVMQNPRHLVRRRGQEARLRCSPMKGHSHVYWYRQLPEEGLKFMVYLQKENIIDESGMPKERFSAEFPKEGPSILRIQQVVRGDSAAYFCASSPPGGSDTQYFGPGTRLTVL.

CDR3: CASRSGVLAGRRGHTGELFF. The chain carries TRBV2 and TRBJ2-2; TCRdb's D call, TRBD2, is unchecked because there is no DNA. This CDR3 region has 20 residues. Germline V gene lookup returns CDR1 SNHLY and CDR2 FYNNEI.

V gene TRBV7-2 combines with J gene TRBJ1-1; the D call of TRBD1 rests on TCRdb alone, since no DNA is present to check it. The length of the CDR3 is 13 residues. Germline CDR1 and CDR2: SGHTA and FQGNSA. This CDR3 reads CASSPGQGAEAFF.

This chain's CDR3 is CASRSGQGARSGANVLTF. The chain has TRBV12-3 or TRBV12-4 and TRBJ2-6; the D call of TRBD1 rests on TCRdb alone, since no DNA is present to check it. The CDR3 is 18 amino acids.

This chain connects TRBV12-3 or TRBV12-4 to TRBJ1-2; TCRdb designates TRBD1, a call that cannot be tested without DNA. The CDR3 runs to 14 residues. CDR3 loop: CASSTGTGNYGYTF.